This T cell receptor beta chain was obtained from a study of cytomegalovirus exposure and HLA in healthy donors. Study-level information: A subsequent analysis reported that the 120 validation repertoires were produced on the same platform that had also been used for the 600 to 700 first-cohort repertoires.

Overall study findings and caveats: First-cohort TCR clusters tended to co-occur in the approximately 130 validation repertoires, a later analysis found. High sensitivity and specificity were reportedly achieved when the classifier diagnosed cytomegalovirus status. The authors enumerated 180 or so TCR beta chains as linked to cytomegalovirus.

Concerning this clone itself: Its target is not known.

The CDR3 length is 16 residues. Looked up from germline, CDR1 is MDHEN and CDR2 is SYDVKM. V was trimmed by 4 bases and J by 8 bases, leaving 23 bases between them. The table came from immunoSEQ multiplex PCR; TCRdb's copy has only in-frame clones and leaves some out. This table has 150,000 or so clones, approximately 89% appearing once. The chain recombines TRBV28 with TRBJ1-2, with D possibly TRBD1 on 6 matching bases. The clonotype was recovered from a woman aged 18-30 years in good health and CMV-seropositive. The sequenced sample consisted of PBMCs. CDR3 amino acids: CASSSPGGRNRGGYTF. The CDR3 DNA is TGTGCCAGCAGTTCACCCGGGGGGCGCAACCGGGGAGGCTACACCTTC.